These 7 T cell receptor beta chains share one sample of origin, sequenced in a study of blood T cell repertoires in COVID-19. Generated by immunoSEQ multiplex PCR, the TCRdb table keeps only in-frame clones and is missing some. Of approximately 250,000 clones in the sample, approximately 85% were seen once. The source material was peripheral blood. Receptor source: a woman aged 80 or older with COVID-19, enrolled during active disease.

V and J are TRBV3-1 (or the pseudogene TRBV3-2) and TRBJ1-1; weak D call: TRBD1 (5 bases). The CDR3 spans 16 residues. The V gene's germline CDR1 is LGHDT and CDR2 YNNKEL (reference sequence). Trimming took off 0 bases at V and 4 bases at J, with 15 bases between the two ends. CDR3 DNA sequence: TGTGCCAGCAGCCAAGATCGTGGCAGGGCAGGCACTGAAGCTTTCTTT. Its protein is CASSQDRGRAGTEAFF.

V gene TRBV3-1 (or the pseudogene TRBV3-2) combines with J gene TRBJ1-1; D is undetermined. Germline CDR1 and CDR2: LGHDT and YNNKEL (reference sequence). The CDR3 is made up of 15 amino acids. Trimming left V 0 bases short and J 5 bases short, with 13 bases between. The CDR3: CASSQEVLVGTEAFF. CDR3 in DNA: TGTGCCAGCAGCCAAGAAGTCCTAGTGGGTACTGAAGCTTTCTTT.

A single count supports this clone. This sequence joins TRBV6-6 and TRBJ1-6; tentative D call: TRBD1 (5 bases). The CDR3 runs 16 residues. The V and J ends lost 2 bases and 9 bases respectively, with 17 bases between them. CDR1 and CDR2 from the germline V gene are MNHNY and SVGAGI (reference sequence). Here the CDR3 reads CASSYLSGDRSSPLHF. CDR3 nucleotides: TGTGCCAGCAGTTACCTGTCGGGGGATAGAAGTTCACCCCTCCACTTT.

This clone appeared a few times. The gene calls are TRBV10-3 and TRBJ1-3, with TRBD1 identical over 7 bases. CDR1 and CDR2 from the germline V gene are ENHRY and SYGVKD. V trimming: 2 bases; J trimming: 0 bases; junction bases outside the gene matches: 4. The CDR3 loop spans 16 amino acids. The CDR3 spells CAISEAGGSSGNTIYF. In DNA form, the CDR3 reads TGTGCCATCAGTGAGGCAGGGGGGAGCTCTGGAAACACCATATATTTT.

This chain joins TRBV18 and TRBJ2-5; D remains ambiguous. Germline-derived CDR1 and CDR2 are KGHSH and LQKENI. The CDR3 runs 13 residues. Trimming pared 1 base from V and 2 bases from J, leaving 5 bases between. The CDR3 spells CASSPLSQETQYF. The CDR3 DNA sequence: TGTGCCAGCTCACCACTTTCGCAAGAGACCCAGTACTTC. Full variable domain (rest looked up from reference TRBV18 and TRBJ2-5): NAGVMQNPRHLVRRRGQEARLRCSPMKGHSHVYWYRQLPEEGLKFMVYLQKENIIDESGMPKERFSAEFPKEGPSILRIQQVVRGDSAAYFCASSPLSQETQYFGPGTRLLVL.

V is TRBV15 and J is TRBJ1-1; D unresolved. The CDR3 extends over 13 amino acids. The germline CDR1 and CDR2 sequences are LNHNV and YYDKDF (reference sequence). Trimming shortened V by 3 bases and J by 2 bases, and 7 bases separated the two germline ends. The DNA of the CDR3 is TGTGCCACCAGCAGGTCCCTTAACACTGAAGCTTTCTTT. This translates into CATSRSLNTEAFF.

V usage is TRBV5-1 and J usage is TRBJ2-5; D is perhaps TRBD2 (6 bases). V was pared by 1 base and J by 7 bases, with 17 bases between. The CDR3 totals 15 residues. The germline gives CDR1 SGHRS, CDR2 YFSETQ. The CDR3 spells CASSLFGGDFATQYF. CDR3 bases: TGCGCCAGCAGCTTGTTCGGCGGGGACTTTGCGACCCAGTACTTC.